These 24 T cell receptor beta chains came from one sample sequenced in a study of T cells in Graves' hyperthyroidism and ophthalmopathy. Amplification targeted TCR beta CDR3 regions from RNA transcripts. When the TCR CDR3 underwent first-round RT-PCR, the HTBI primer set was used. TCRdb independently ran MiXCR on the multiplex PCR reads; one entry per CDR3 protein. The sample includes 250,000 to 300,000 distinct CDR3 sequences, roughly 15% seen only once; the top ten take about 14%. The specimen sequenced was blood. The receptors stem from a woman aged 40-49 years with Graves' hyperthyroidism that later progressed to Graves' ophthalmopathy.

This clonotype occurred many times. V gene TRBV7-2 combines with J gene TRBJ2-5, with D possibly being TRBD2 (5 bases). Germline CDR1 SGHTA, CDR2 FQGNSA. V was trimmed by 1 base and J by 4 bases, leaving 13 bases between them. This CDR3 has 15 amino acids. The CDR3, as DNA: TGTGCCAGCAGCTTAGATCTCAGGCTAGCAGAGACCCAGTACTTC. As protein: CASSLDLRLAETQYF.

The sample holds many counts of this clonotype. Mismatch with germline at one junction end may stem from a read error. This rearrangement joins TRBV13 to TRBJ2-2, with TRBD1 matching 9 bases. Germline CDR1 is PRHDT and CDR2 is FYEKMQ (reference sequence). The CDR3 spans 14 residues. Written as DNA, the CDR3 is TGTGCCAGCAGCTTAGGACAGGGGGCCGGAGAGCTGTTTTTT. Translation gives CASSLGQGAGELFF.

This clonotype was found a few times. The V call is TRBV9, the J call TRBJ2-3; TRBD2 aligns across 10 bases. Germline-derived CDR1 and CDR2 are SGDLS and YYNGEE. The CDR3 is 17 amino acids. V gave up 4 bases and J gave up 3 bases; unmatched junction bases: 11. The CDR3 protein is CASSTTTSGRGTDTQYF. The CDR3 nucleotides are TGTGCCAGCAGCACCACGACTAGCGGGCGTGGGACAGATACGCAGTATTTT. Together with reference TRBV9 and TRBJ2-3, the CDR3 gives the full variable domain: DSGVTQTPKHLITATGQRVTLRCSPRSGDLSVYWYQQSLDQGLQFLIQYYNGEERAKGNILERFSAQQFPDLHSELNLSSLELGDSALYFCASSTTTSGRGTDTQYFGPGTRLTVL.

At least ten counts were recorded for this clonotype. The V and J genes are TRBV29-1 and TRBJ2-3; 7 nucleotides agree with TRBD2. Germline CDR1 and CDR2: SQVTM and ANQGSEA. The CDR3 is 18 amino acids. J was trimmed by 5 bases and V by 3 bases; bases with no gene match: 20. This CDR3 is CSVEFLHSGAGWRDTQYF. CDR3 nucleotides: TGCAGCGTTGAGTTCCTACATAGCGGAGCGGGGTGGAGAGATACGCAGTATTTT.

The table lists this clonotype with a few counts. The V gene is TRBV6-1, the J gene TRBJ1-5; D gene ambiguous. CDR1 and CDR2 (germline): MNHNS, SASEGT. The length of the CDR3 is 17 residues. V was clipped by 6 bases and J by 0 bases, with 18 bases between them. The CDR3 loop reads CASSPPGWLYSNQPQHF. CDR3 nucleotides: TGTGCCAGCAGCCCCCCCGGATGGCTTTATAGCAATCAGCCCCAGCATTTT.

The rearrangement uses TRBV7-2 and TRBJ2-3; D may match TRBD1 or TRBD2 (5 bases each). The CDR3 has 13 residues. The germline CDR1 and CDR2 sequences are SGHTA and FQGNSA. Trimming removed 5 bases at V and 11 bases at J, with 17 bases between. The CDR3 loop reads CASSLLEGMRQYF. In DNA form, the CDR3 reads TGTGCCAGCAGCCTACTCGAGGGGATGAGGCAGTATTTT.

The table lists this clonotype with many counts. The chain couples TRBV19 to TRBJ2-7; 7 bases agree with TRBD2. The CDR3 has 16 amino acids. V was pared by 0 bases and J by 3 bases, with 8 bases of the junction left unmatched. Germline V gives CDR1 LNHDA, CDR2 SQIVND (reference sequence). The CDR3 reads CASSIEHAGVFYEQYF. The CDR3 coding sequence is TGTGCCAGTAGTATAGAACATGCGGGGGTTTTCTACGAGCAGTACTTC.

As for this clonotype: A much more abundant neighbour one base away suggests this may be a read error. The chain uses TRBV7-9 and TRBJ1-2; 12 positions match TRBD1. The length of the CDR3 is 14 residues. Germline CDR1 and CDR2: SEHNR and FQNEAQ (reference sequence). Germline trimming cut 4 bases from V and 12 bases from J; bases unmatched to any gene: 9. CDR3 residues: CASSYPGTGGGHTF. CDR3 in DNA: TGTGCCAGCAGCTACCCCGGGACAGGGGGCGGCCACACCTTC.

This clonotype was recorded at least ten times. This chain joins TRBV15 and TRBJ1-5; D call uncertain. Germline V gives CDR1 LNHNV, CDR2 YYDKDF (reference sequence). The V and J ends lost 0 bases and 0 bases respectively, with 12 bases between them. This CDR3 contains 17 residues. The CDR3 protein is CATSRDPVRYSNQPQHF. In DNA, the CDR3 is TGTGCCACCAGCAGAGATCCGGTCAGGTATAGCAATCAGCCCCAGCATTTT.

The chain combines TRBV5-1 with TRBJ1-5; D unclear. Germline CDR1 reads SGHRS; CDR2 reads YFSETQ. This CDR3 comprises 13 residues. Trimming cost V 5 bases and J 4 bases, with 10 bases left between them. In DNA form, the CDR3 reads TGCGCCAGCAGTTGGGATTGGAATCAGCCCCAGCATTTT. It encodes CASSWDWNQPQHF.

The sample holds a few counts of this clonotype. This rearrangement joins TRBV5-4 to TRBJ2-1; no firm D call. CDR1 is SGHNT and CDR2 is YYREEE in the germline V gene (reference sequence). The CDR3 extends over 16 amino acids. V lost 2 bases and J 4 bases, leaving 16 bases between the germline ends. DNA for the CDR3: TGTGCCAGCAGCTTTTCGCGGCATCGATCTTACAATGAGCAGTTCTTC. This encodes CASSFSRHRSYNEQFF.

Many counts were recorded for this clonotype. This chain uses TRBV4-1 with TRBJ2-5; TRBD1 is a possible D gene (6 bases). The CDR3 covers 13 residues. The germline CDR1 and CDR2 sequences are MGHRA and YSYEKL. Trimming stripped 1 base from V and 6 bases from J, with 9 bases between. The CDR3 sequence is CASSQGWGQTQYF. CDR3 nucleotide sequence: TGCGCCAGCAGCCAAGGGTGGGGGCAGACCCAGTACTTC.

This clonotype appeared many times. The rearrangement joins TRBV18 to TRBJ1-3; D unresolved. V lost 6 bases to trimming and J lost 0 bases, with 6 bases between them. The CDR3 runs to 13 residues. CDR1 and CDR2 from the germline V gene are KGHSH and LQKENI. The CDR3 nucleotides are TGTGCCAGCTCCCCGGCCTCTGGAAACACCATATATTTT. Amino acid sequence: CASSPASGNTIYF.

J is TRBJ1-3 and V is TRBV3-1; no clear D gene. Germline loops: CDR1 LGHDT, CDR2 YNNKEL (reference sequence). V was clipped by 1 base and J by 8 bases, with 15 bases between them. The CDR3 is 15 residues long. The CDR3 loop is CASSQAAVNAYTIYF. The CDR3 coding sequence is TGTGCCAGCAGCCAAGCGGCAGTCAATGCATACACCATATATTTT.

This clonotype was found many times. This chain links TRBV6-1 with TRBJ1-3, with D possibly matching TRBD1 (6 bases). Germline V gene data show CDR1 as MNHNS and CDR2 as SASEGT. The CDR3 spans 15 residues. V dropped 5 bases and J dropped 4 bases, with 15 bases sitting between them. Written as DNA, the CDR3 is TGTGCCAGCAGTCAACAGGGCGTCTTCGGAAACACCATATATTTT. Translating gives CASSQQGVFGNTIYF.

As regards this clonotype: Since a much larger clone is just one base distant, this may be a read error. This CDR3 is missing its conserved last phenylalanine or tryptophan, likely due to a read error. The J gene is TRBJ2-2, the V gene TRBV29-1; D perhaps matches TRBD1 (6 bases). V lost 4 bases to trimming and J lost 1 base, with 7 bases between them. Germline V gives CDR1 SQVTM, CDR2 ANQGSEA. This CDR3 spans 13 amino acids. The CDR3 DNA follows: TGCAGCGTTGGACAGGAGAACACCGGGGAGCTGTTTGTT. As protein: CSVGQENTGELFV.

This clonotype was seen many times. The genes are TRBV19 and TRBJ2-1; D possibly uses TRBD1 or TRBD2 (6 bases each). Germline assignment: CDR1 LNHDA and CDR2 SQIVND (reference sequence). The V end lost 7 bases, the J end lost 10 bases, and 23 bases lay between the germline ends. The CDR3 length is 15 residues. This CDR3 reads CASTLEGRGPYEQFF. CDR3 in DNA: TGTGCCAGTACCTTGGAGGGCAGGGGTCCTTACGAGCAGTTCTTC.

This clonotype was picked up many times. The CDR3 nucleotides read TGTGCCAGCAGTTACGGGAATGGCTACACCTTC. Encoded protein: CASSYGNGYTF. This chain links TRBV11-2 with TRBJ1-2; D remains ambiguous. CDR1 and CDR2 from the germline V gene are SGHAT and FQNNGV. The CDR3 runs to 11 residues. The V gene lost 6 bases and the J gene lost 6 bases, with 8 bases spanning the gap.

This clonotype was observed many times. The chain employs TRBV27 and TRBJ2-6; 11 nucleotides agree with TRBD2. Germline-derived CDR1 and CDR2 are MNHEY and SMNVEV (reference sequence). The length of the CDR3 is 17 residues. The V gene end was trimmed by 5 bases and the J gene end by 0 bases; junction bases not matched to a gene: 3. The CDR3 spells CASSQTSGTSGANVLTF. In nucleotides, the CDR3 is TGTGCCAGCAGTCAGACTAGCGGGACCTCTGGGGCCAACGTCCTGACTTTC. The full variable domain, completed using reference TRBV27 and TRBJ2-6, is EAQVTQNPRYLITVTGKKLTVTCSQNMNHEYMSWYRQDPGLGLRQIYYSMNVEVTDKGDVPEGYKVSRKEKRNFPLILESPSPNQTSLYFCASSQTSGTSGANVLTFGAGSRLTVL.

This clonotype was recorded at least ten times. The rearrangement links TRBV9 to TRBJ2-1; 14 positions agree with TRBD2. In germline, CDR1 is SGDLS, CDR2 YYNGEE. The CDR3 is 18 residues long. Losses at the gene ends were 4 bases for V and 3 bases for J; bases not matched to a gene: 9. CDR3 protein: CASSMRLAGGPRYNEQFF. The CDR3 DNA is TGTGCCAGCAGCATGCGACTAGCGGGAGGGCCTCGCTACAATGAGCAGTTCTTC.

V and J are TRBV6-5 and TRBJ1-4, with D uncertain. CDR3 size: 15 residues. V was cut by 0 bases and J by 8 bases, with 13 bases left in between. The V gene's germline CDR1 is MNHEY and CDR2 SVGAGI. CDR3 in amino acids: CASSYSMKGSEKLFF. CDR3 DNA: TGTGCCAGCAGTTACTCGATGAAAGGAAGCGAAAAACTGTTTTTT.

This clonotype came up many times. V gene TRBV5-6 combines with J gene TRBJ1-5; D unresolved. CDR3 size: 16 residues. V was cut by 0 bases and J by 7 bases, with 17 bases left in between. CDR1 and CDR2 from the germline V gene are SGHDT and YYEEEE. Here the CDR3 reads CASSLAQKGSYQPQHF. The CDR3 DNA follows: TGTGCCAGCAGCTTGGCCCAAAAAGGGTCGTACCAGCCCCAGCATTTT.

CDR3 nucleotides: TGTGCCAGCTCACCCCCTCGGGACGGAGGCTCTGGGGCCAACGTCCTGACTTTC. Amino acid sequence: CASSPPRDGGSGANVLTF. The chain carries TRBV18 and TRBJ2-6, with D perhaps matching TRBD1 or TRBD2 (5 bases each). The germline CDR1 and CDR2 sequences are KGHSH and LQKENI. The CDR3 covers 18 residues. Trimming left V 3 bases short and J 0 bases short, with 15 bases between.

This clonotype has ten or more counts. The chain joins TRBV7-3 to TRBJ2-1; D call uncertain. Germline V gene lookup returns CDR1 SGHTA and CDR2 FQGTGA. CDR3 length: 13 residues. V gave up 2 bases and J gave up 7 bases, with 9 bases separating them. CDR3 residues: CASSLVGGNEQFF. The CDR3 bases are TGTGCCAGCAGCTTAGTTGGCGGTAATGAGCAGTTCTTC.